What follows is one TCR beta chain and its context. Its cognate antigen is unknown. CDR3 length equals 14 residues. Trimming pared 6 bases from V and 7 bases from J, leaving 17 bases between. Germline CDR1 and CDR2: SNHLY and FYNNEI. The table came from immunoSEQ multiplex PCR; TCRdb's copy has only in-frame clones and leaves some out. The sample holds approximately 740,000 clones; roughly 92% are singletons and the top ten take nearly 25%. Positively selected for CCR7, the CD45RO-negative cells used as naive CD8 cells excluded terminally differentiated effector memory CD45RA+ cells. The data derive from a study of shared clonotypes between healthy human individuals. The study's findings and limits: Large depth notwithstanding, sorted-subset sequencing proved incomplete by rarefaction.

The genes are TRBV2 and TRBJ2-3; D not resolved. The TCR comes from a man aged 30-40 years in good health. Specimen: naive CD8+ T cells sorted from blood. CDR3 nucleotide sequence: TGTGCCAGCAGGGACCTGGGCGACACGAATACGCAGTATTTT. Amino acid sequence: CASRDLGDTNTQYF.